This TCR beta chain was recorded in a study of control samples from healthy donors and cancer patients (TCRdb year 2020). The protocol used for the library was the immunoSEQ multiplex PCR assay. Here the immuneACCESS table is served through TCRdb, limited to in-frame sequences with V and J called. Missing clones are a known gap in these copies; in checked studies unresolved V genes cover under half, and the rest lacks a known reason. This sample comprises 100,000 or so clones, around 80% of them detected only once. The biggest ten clones account for 8.5% to 10% of the sample. As for this clone: Its target antigen remains unknown. Base qualities are missing; no much larger clone stands one base away.

The germline V gene sets CDR1 to MNHEY and CDR2 to SVGEGT. Measured from the cysteine to the phenylalanine, the CDR3 is 16 residues long. Just the 48-base CDR3 DNA is kept, in frame starting at base 1. Unmatched junction bases come to 10, with V trimmed by 2 bases and J by 6 bases. The chain was built from TRBV6-2 or TRBV6-3 and TRBJ2-3, and TRBD2 aligns with 8 junction nucleotides. Input material: blood. This TCR was sampled from a woman aged 55-70 years in good health. The CDR3 reads as follows: CASSYIERERADTQYF. The bases read TGTGCCAGCAGTTACATCGAGCGGGAGAGGGCTGATACGCAGTATTTT.